The 24 T cell receptor beta chains given below trace back to one sample, sequenced in a study of PD-1 blockade in classical Hodgkin lymphoma. The patients all showed relapse after autologous stem cell transplantation, while their brentuximab vedotin exposure varied. Clones were sequenced by immunoSEQ multiplex PCR, and TCRdb holds only the in-frame ones, with some missing. The sample lists more than 90,000 clones, 80% to 90% occurring once. The material was peripheral blood mononuclear cells (PBMCs), obtained before the second cycle of nivolumab. Receptors originate from a human donor with classical Hodgkin lymphoma.

V usage is TRBV6-6 and J usage is TRBJ1-1; the match to TRBD1 covers 7 bases. This CDR3 is built from 15 residues. Germline values: CDR1 MNHNY, CDR2 SVGAGI (reference sequence). The V segment lost 0 bases and the J segment 3 bases; nucleotides outside the gene matches: 4. CDR3 sequence reads: CASSYSVRGDTEAFF. CDR3 nucleotides: TGTGCCAGCAGTTACTCGGTCAGGGGGGACACTGAAGCTTTCTTT.

The V and J genes are TRBV19 and TRBJ2-1, with 10 nucleotides matching TRBD1. After removal of 7 bases from V and 1 base from J, the junction contained 4 bases not matched to a gene. CDR1 is LNHDA, CDR2 SQIVND, per germline (reference sequence). This CDR3 comprises 15 residues. The DNA of the CDR3 is TGTGCCAGTACCCCGGGACAGGGGTCCTACAATGAGCAGTTCTTC. Protein product: CASTPGQGSYNEQFF.

The chain combines TRBV11-3 with TRBJ2-3; D is uncertain. The CDR3 spans 14 residues. The V gene's germline CDR1 is SGHNT and CDR2 YENEEA. The V and J ends lost 0 bases and 2 bases respectively, with 6 bases between them. The CDR3 loop is CASSLDRNTDTQYF. In DNA, the CDR3 is TGTGCCAGCAGCTTAGACAGGAACACAGATACGCAGTATTTT. Drawing the rest from reference TRBV11-3 and TRBJ2-3, the complete variable domain is EAGVVQSPRYKIIEKKQPVAFWCNPISGHNTLYWYLQNLGQGPELLIRYENEEAVDDSQLPKDRFSAERLKGVDSTLKIQPAELGDSAVYLCASSLDRNTDTQYFGPGTRLTVL.

The chain recombines TRBV7-2 with TRBJ2-5; TRBD2 matches 8 bases. V trimming: 1 base; J trimming: 1 base; junction bases outside the gene matches: 5. Germline V CDR1 and CDR2: SGHTA, FQGNSA. This CDR3 is built from 16 residues. CDR3 sequence reads: CASSLGKTSGQETQYF. CDR3 nucleotides: TGTGCCAGCAGCTTAGGGAAAACTAGCGGCCAAGAGACCCAGTACTTC.

V gene TRBV28 combines with J gene TRBJ2-2, with D unresolved. Trimming pared 0 bases from V and 1 base from J, leaving 6 bases between. The length of the CDR3 is 15 residues. CDR1 and CDR2 (germline): MDHEN, SYDVKM. The CDR3 sequence is CASSLWTLNTGELFF. Written as DNA, the CDR3 is TGTGCCAGCAGTTTATGGACACTGAACACCGGGGAGCTGTTTTTT.

The chain is built from TRBV19 and TRBJ1-1, with TRBD1 matching over 7 bases. The junction had 8 bases not matched to a gene; V was cut back by 7 bases and J by 3 bases. Germline lookup yields CDR1 LNHDA and CDR2 SQIVND (reference sequence). This CDR3 spans 14 amino acids. CDR3 loop: CASIEGARDTEAFF. The DNA for the CDR3 is TGTGCCAGTATTGAGGGGGCGAGGGACACTGAAGCTTTCTTT.

The chain is built from TRBV2 and TRBJ1-2; D not certain. The V end was cut by 8 bases, the J end by 8 bases, with 15 bases between. This CDR3 comprises 12 residues. Germline V gives CDR1 SNHLY, CDR2 FYNNEI. The CDR3 sequence: CASYRDLRGYTF. CDR3 nucleotide sequence: TGTGCCAGCTACAGAGACCTCCGGGGCTACACCTTC.

The rearrangement joins TRBV25-1 to TRBJ2-5; no firm D call. This CDR3 has 13 residues. Germline-derived CDR1 and CDR2 are MGHDK and SYGVNS. The ends were cut back, 6 bases at V and 5 bases at J, with 13 bases in the middle. CDR3 coding DNA: TGTGCCAGCAGGAGGCGATTCGGGGAGACCCAGTACTTC. It yields the protein CASRRRFGETQYF.

The genes are TRBV19 and TRBJ2-5; 7 bases line up with TRBD2. With 5 bases clipped from V and 4 bases from J, the junction kept 10 bases outside the gene matches. This CDR3 is built from 15 residues. Germline CDR1 and CDR2: LNHDA and SQIVND (reference sequence). CDR3 sequence: CASSLAGSGGETQYF. CDR3 coding DNA: TGTGCCAGTAGTCTGGCAGGGTCGGGGGGAGAGACCCAGTACTTC.

Details on this clone: The sample holds other DNA sequences that translate to the same CDR3. The chain links TRBV27 to TRBJ2-7; unclear D gene. The V gene lost 3 bases and the J gene lost 0 bases, with 12 bases spanning the gap. The length of the CDR3 is 15 residues. Germline values: CDR1 MNHEY, CDR2 SMNVEV (reference sequence). The CDR3 region has the DNA TGTGCCAGCAGTTTCCGACCCCAGAGCTCCTACGAGCAGTACTTC. This translates into CASSFRPQSSYEQYF.

This chain uses TRBV27 with TRBJ1-1; TRBD1 agrees at 7 bases. The CDR3 is made up of 13 amino acids. V lost 6 bases to trimming and J lost 5 bases; unmatched junction nucleotides: 6. Germline V gene data show CDR1 as MNHEY and CDR2 as SMNVEV (reference sequence). For the CDR3, the DNA is TGTGCCAGCAGACTTCAGGGGGAGACTGAAGCTTTCTTT. It yields the protein CASRLQGETEAFF.

The rearrangement links TRBV18 to TRBJ1-2; 9 nucleotides line up with TRBD1. Germline CDR1 and CDR2: KGHSH and LQKENI. Losses at the gene ends were 6 bases for V and 3 bases for J; bases not matched to a gene: 8. The CDR3 extends over 15 amino acids. CDR3 nucleotide sequence: TGTGCCAGCTCCGCCGGACAGGGGTACGACTATGGCTACACCTTC. Translation gives CASSAGQGYDYGYTF.

This chain joins TRBV5-1 and TRBJ1-2, with D possibly TRBD1 on 5 matching bases. With 0 bases removed from V and 0 bases from J, the gap between germline ends came to 9 bases. Germline V gives CDR1 SGHRS, CDR2 YFSETQ. CDR3 length equals 15 residues. The CDR3 coding sequence is TGCGCCAGCAGCTTGGACGTGGGGGCTAACTATGGCTACACCTTC. As protein: CASSLDVGANYGYTF.

The J gene is TRBJ2-2, the V gene TRBV5-4; no clear D gene. Trimming shortened V by 3 bases and J by 1 base, and 10 bases separated the two germline ends. Germline V gene data show CDR1 as SGHNT and CDR2 as YYREEE (reference sequence). This CDR3 has 15 amino acids. Here the CDR3 DNA reads TGTGCCAGCAGCTCGTTTAGAGAGAACACCGGGGAGCTGTTTTTT. Amino acids: CASSSFRENTGELFF.

This clone was found once. J is TRBJ1-3 and V is TRBV7-6; D remains unclear. Trimming shortened V by 1 base and J by 0 bases, and 7 bases separated the two germline ends. Germline V lookup: CDR1 SGHVS, CDR2 FNYEAQ. This CDR3 spans 15 amino acids. The CDR3 region is CASSLGLDSGNTIYF. The CDR3 DNA reads TGTGCCAGCAGCTTAGGGTTGGACTCTGGAAACACCATATATTTT.

The chain combines TRBV28 with TRBJ1-2; TRBD1 matches 7 bases. Germline CDR1 MDHEN, CDR2 SYDVKM. This CDR3 comprises 14 residues. Trimming removed 4 bases from V and 3 bases from J; junction bases left unmatched: 5. CDR3 nucleotide sequence: TGTGCCAGCAGTTCCCAGGGGGAGGACTATGGCTACACCTTC. This translates into CASSSQGEDYGYTF.

The chain recombines TRBV10-3 with TRBJ1-1; TRBD1 might be the D (5 bases). Deletions cut 10 bases from V and 0 bases from J, with 12 bases between. Germline V CDR1 and CDR2: ENHRY, SYGVKD. The CDR3 extends over 13 amino acids. Written as DNA, the CDR3 is TGTGCCACAAAGGGGAACATGAACACTGAAGCTTTCTTT. This gives the protein CATKGNMNTEAFF.

This clone showed up just a few times. This rearrangement joins TRBV7-2 to TRBJ2-7; no definite D call. CDR1 and CDR2 (germline): SGHTA, FQGNSA. CDR3 length equals 13 residues. With 5 bases removed from V and 0 bases from J, the gap between germline ends came to 8 bases. CDR3 DNA: TGTGCCAGCAGCCCTATGAGCTCCTACGAGCAGTACTTC. This codes for CASSPMSSYEQYF.

This CDR3 reads CASSHLRNRAGYTF. CDR3 DNA: TGTGCCAGTAGCCACCTCCGGAACCGGGCGGGCTACACCTTC. The V and J genes are TRBV19 and TRBJ1-2; D is unresolved. V shed 6 bases and J shed 8 bases, with 19 bases lying between them. The CDR3 contains 14 residues. CDR1 is LNHDA and CDR2 is SQIVND in the germline V gene (reference sequence). The complete variable domain, with remaining parts taken from reference TRBV19 and TRBJ1-2, reads DGGITQSPKYLFRKEGQNVTLSCEQNLNHDAMYWYRQDPGQGLRLIYYSQIVNDFQKGDIAEGYSVSREKKESFPLTVTSAQKNPTAFYLCASSHLRNRAGYTFGSGTRLTVV.

The genes are TRBV4-2 and TRBJ1-4; 7 bases agree with TRBD1. The CDR3 has 16 residues. The germline CDR1 and CDR2 sequences are LGHNA and YNFKEQ. The V segment lost 5 bases and the J segment 2 bases; nucleotides outside the gene matches: 8. DNA for the CDR3: TGTGCCAGCAGCTCGACAGGGAGCGGCACTAATGAAAAACTGTTTTTT. It encodes CASSSTGSGTNEKLFF.

The rearrangement links TRBV9 to TRBJ2-3; no clear D gene. Germline lookup yields CDR1 SGDLS and CDR2 YYNGEE. The germline V and J ends were trimmed by 3 bases and 2 bases, with 10 bases remaining between them. The CDR3 runs 14 residues. The CDR3 DNA is TGTGCCAGCAGCGAGGGCCCTCACACAGATACGCAGTATTTT. Protein product: CASSEGPHTDTQYF.

J is TRBJ2-3 and V is TRBV19; D is possibly TRBD1 (6 bases). This CDR3 is 15 amino acids long. The V end was cut by 6 bases, the J end by 0 bases, with 13 bases between. Germline V CDR1 and CDR2: LNHDA, SQIVND (reference sequence). The DNA of the CDR3 is TGTGCCAGTAGATTACAGGGCTGGAGCACAGATACGCAGTATTTT. The encoded protein is CASRLQGWSTDTQYF.

The CDR3 sequence: CASSLRPTLETQYF. CDR3 nucleotide sequence: TGTGCCAGCAGCTTACGGCCGACCCTAGAGACCCAGTACTTC. The chain couples TRBV7-8 to TRBJ2-5; no definite D call. This CDR3 has 14 amino acids. V was clipped by 2 bases and J by 4 bases, with 11 bases between them. The V gene's germline CDR1 is SGHVS and CDR2 FQNEAQ. The full variable domain, rest sourced from reference TRBV7-8 and TRBJ2-5, is GAGVSQSPRYKVAKRGQDVALRCDPISGHVSLFWYQQALGQGPEFLTYFQNEAQLDKSGLPSDRFFAERPEGSVSTLKIQRTQQEDSAVYLCASSLRPTLETQYFGPGTRLLVL.

The chain is built from TRBV10-3 and TRBJ2-5; TRBD1 is a possible D gene (5 bases). The V gene lost 4 bases and the J gene lost 0 bases, with 9 bases spanning the gap. The germline V gene encodes CDR1 ENHRY and CDR2 SYGVKD. CDR3 length: 14 amino acids. The CDR3 reads CAISAGPNQETQYF. In DNA, the CDR3 is TGTGCCATCAGTGCAGGGCCCAACCAAGAGACCCAGTACTTC.